This T cell receptor (beta chain) is drawn from a study of graft-versus-host responses after intestinal transplantation. Study-level findings and limits: Allografts carried high graft-versus-host to host-versus-graft clonal ratios in patients having graft-donor T cell macrochimerism.

Concerning this clone itself: What it binds is unknown.

Sequenced by immunoSEQ multiplex PCR; TCRdb stores in-frame clones only, minus some. The repertoire has about 93,000 clones, roughly four fifths of them found once; the top ten carry roughly 0.8%. The source was unstimulated CD4+ T cells sorted from spleen or lymph node cells, collected before intestinal transplant. This sequence originates from a human donor who received an intestinal transplant.

The CDR3 protein is CASSRTSGYNEQFF. CDR3 coding DNA: TGTGCCAGCAGCCGGACTAGCGGGTACAATGAGCAGTTCTTC. The chain links TRBV14 to TRBJ2-1; 11 bases match TRBD2. The CDR3 runs to 14 residues. Trimming removed 4 bases from V and 4 bases from J; junction bases left unmatched: 0. CDR1 and CDR2 from the germline V gene are SGHDN and FVKESK.